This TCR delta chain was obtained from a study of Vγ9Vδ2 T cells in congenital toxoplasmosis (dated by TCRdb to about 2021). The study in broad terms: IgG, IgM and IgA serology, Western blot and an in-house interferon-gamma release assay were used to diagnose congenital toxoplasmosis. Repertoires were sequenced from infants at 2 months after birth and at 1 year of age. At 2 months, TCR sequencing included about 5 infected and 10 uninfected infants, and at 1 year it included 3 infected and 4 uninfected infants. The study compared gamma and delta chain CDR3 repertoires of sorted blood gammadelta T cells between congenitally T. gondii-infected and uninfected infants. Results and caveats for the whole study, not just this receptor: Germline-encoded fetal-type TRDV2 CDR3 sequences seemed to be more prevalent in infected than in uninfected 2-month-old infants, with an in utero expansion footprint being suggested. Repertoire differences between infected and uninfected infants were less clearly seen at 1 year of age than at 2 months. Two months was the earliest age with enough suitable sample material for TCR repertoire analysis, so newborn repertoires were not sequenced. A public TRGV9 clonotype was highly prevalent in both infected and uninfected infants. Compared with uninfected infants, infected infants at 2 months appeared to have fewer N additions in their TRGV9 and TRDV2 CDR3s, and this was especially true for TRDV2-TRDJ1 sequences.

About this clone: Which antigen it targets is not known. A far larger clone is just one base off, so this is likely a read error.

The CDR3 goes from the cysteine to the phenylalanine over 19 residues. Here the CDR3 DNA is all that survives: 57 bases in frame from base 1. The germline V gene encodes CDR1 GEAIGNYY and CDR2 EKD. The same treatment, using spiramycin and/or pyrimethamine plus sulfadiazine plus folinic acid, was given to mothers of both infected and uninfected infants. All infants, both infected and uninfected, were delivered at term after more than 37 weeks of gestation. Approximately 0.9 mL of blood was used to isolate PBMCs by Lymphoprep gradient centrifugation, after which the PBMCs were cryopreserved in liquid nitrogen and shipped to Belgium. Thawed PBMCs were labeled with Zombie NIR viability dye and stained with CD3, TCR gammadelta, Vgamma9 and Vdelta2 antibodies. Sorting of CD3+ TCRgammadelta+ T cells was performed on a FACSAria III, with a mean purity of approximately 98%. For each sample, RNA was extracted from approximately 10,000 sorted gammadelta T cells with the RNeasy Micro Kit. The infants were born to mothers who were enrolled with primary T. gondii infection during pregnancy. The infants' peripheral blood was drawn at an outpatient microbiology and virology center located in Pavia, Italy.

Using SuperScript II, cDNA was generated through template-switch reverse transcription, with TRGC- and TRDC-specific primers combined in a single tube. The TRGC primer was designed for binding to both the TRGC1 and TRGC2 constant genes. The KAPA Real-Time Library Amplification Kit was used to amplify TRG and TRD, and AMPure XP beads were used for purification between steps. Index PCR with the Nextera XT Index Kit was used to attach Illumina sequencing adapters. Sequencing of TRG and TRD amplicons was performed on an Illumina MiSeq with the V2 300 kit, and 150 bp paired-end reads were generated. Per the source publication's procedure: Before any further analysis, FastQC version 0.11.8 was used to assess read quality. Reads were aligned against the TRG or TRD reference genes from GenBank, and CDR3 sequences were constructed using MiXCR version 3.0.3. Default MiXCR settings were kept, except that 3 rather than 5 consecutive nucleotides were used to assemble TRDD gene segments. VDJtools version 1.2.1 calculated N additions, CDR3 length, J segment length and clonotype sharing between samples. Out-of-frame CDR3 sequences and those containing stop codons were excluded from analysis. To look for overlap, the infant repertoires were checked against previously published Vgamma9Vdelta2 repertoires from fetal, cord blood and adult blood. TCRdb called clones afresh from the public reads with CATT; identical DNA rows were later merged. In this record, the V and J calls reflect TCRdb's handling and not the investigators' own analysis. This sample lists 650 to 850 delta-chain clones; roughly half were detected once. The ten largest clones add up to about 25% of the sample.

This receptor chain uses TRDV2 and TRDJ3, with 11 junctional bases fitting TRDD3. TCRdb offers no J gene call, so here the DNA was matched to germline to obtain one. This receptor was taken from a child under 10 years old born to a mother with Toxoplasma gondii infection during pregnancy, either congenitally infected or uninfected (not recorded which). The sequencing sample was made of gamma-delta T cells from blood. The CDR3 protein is CACDTVLGDSSCDTRQMFF. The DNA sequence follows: TGTGCCTGTGACACCGTACTGGGGGATAGCTCCTGTGACACCCGACAGATGTTTTTC.